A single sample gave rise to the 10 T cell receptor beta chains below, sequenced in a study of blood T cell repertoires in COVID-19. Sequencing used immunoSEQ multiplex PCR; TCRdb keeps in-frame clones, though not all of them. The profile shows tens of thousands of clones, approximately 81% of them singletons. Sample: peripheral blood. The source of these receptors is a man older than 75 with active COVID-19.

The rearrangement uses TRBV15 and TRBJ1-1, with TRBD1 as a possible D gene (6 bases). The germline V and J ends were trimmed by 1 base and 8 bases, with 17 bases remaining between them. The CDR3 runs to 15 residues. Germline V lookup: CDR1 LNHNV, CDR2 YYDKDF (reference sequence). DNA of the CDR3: TGTGCCACCAGCAGAGCCGGGACAAGGGAAGGAGAAGCTTTCTTT. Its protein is CATSRAGTREGEAFF.

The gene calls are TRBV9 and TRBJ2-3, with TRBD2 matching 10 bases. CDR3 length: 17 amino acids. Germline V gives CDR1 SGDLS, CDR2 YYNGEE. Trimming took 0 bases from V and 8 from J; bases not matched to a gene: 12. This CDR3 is CASSVAPSGGISGTQYF. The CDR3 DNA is TGTGCCAGCAGCGTAGCTCCTAGCGGGGGAATCAGCGGTACGCAGTATTTT.

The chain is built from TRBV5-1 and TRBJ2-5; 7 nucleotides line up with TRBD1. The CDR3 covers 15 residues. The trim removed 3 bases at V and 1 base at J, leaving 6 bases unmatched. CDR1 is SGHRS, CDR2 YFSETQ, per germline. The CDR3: CASSSSGTAQETQYF. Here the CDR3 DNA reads TGCGCCAGCAGCTCCTCCGGGACAGCCCAAGAGACCCAGTACTTC. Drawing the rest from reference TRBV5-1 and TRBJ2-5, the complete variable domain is KAGVTQTPRYLIKTRGQQVTLSCSPISGHRSVSWYQQTPGQGLQFLFEYFSETQRNKGNFPGRFSGRQFSNSRSEMNVSTLELGDSALYLCASSSSGTAQETQYFGPGTRLLVL.

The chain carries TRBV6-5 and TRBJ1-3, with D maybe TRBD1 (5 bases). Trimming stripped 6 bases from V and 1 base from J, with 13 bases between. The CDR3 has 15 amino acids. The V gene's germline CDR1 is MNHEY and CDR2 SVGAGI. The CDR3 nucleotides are TGTGCCAGCAGGGCGGGACGGACTTCTGGAAACACCATATATTTT. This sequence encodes CASRAGRTSGNTIYF.

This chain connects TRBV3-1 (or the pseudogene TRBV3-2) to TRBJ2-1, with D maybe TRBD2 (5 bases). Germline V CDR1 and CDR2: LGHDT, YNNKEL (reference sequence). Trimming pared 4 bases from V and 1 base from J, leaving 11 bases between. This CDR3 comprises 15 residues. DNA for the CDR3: TGTGCCAGCAGCCCCCAAGGCGGGTCCTACAATGAGCAGTTCTTC. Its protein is CASSPQGGSYNEQFF.

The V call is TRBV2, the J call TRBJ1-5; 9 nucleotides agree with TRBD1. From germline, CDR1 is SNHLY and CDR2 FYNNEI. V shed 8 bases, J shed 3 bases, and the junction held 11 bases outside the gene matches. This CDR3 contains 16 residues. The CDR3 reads CASEARDRAINQPQHF. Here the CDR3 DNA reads TGTGCCAGCGAGGCTCGGGACAGGGCTATCAATCAGCCCCAGCATTTT.

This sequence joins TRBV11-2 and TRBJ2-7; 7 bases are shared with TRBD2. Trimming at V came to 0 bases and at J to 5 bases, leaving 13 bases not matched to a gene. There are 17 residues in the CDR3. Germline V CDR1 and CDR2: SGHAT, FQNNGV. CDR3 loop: CASSLEGGGRIPHEQYF. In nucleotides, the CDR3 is TGTGCCAGCAGCTTAGAAGGCGGGGGACGGATCCCCCACGAGCAGTACTTC.

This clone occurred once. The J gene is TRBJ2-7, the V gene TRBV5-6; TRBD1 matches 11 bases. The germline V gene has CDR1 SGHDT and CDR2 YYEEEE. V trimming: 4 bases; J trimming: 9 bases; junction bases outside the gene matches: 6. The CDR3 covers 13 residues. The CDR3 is CASSLGQGAWQYF. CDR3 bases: TGTGCCAGCAGCCTAGGACAGGGGGCCTGGCAGTACTTC.

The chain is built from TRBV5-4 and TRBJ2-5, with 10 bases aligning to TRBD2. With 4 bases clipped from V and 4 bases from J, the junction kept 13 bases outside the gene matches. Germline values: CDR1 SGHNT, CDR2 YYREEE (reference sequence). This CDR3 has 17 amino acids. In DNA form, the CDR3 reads TGTGCCAGCAGCGGATTAGGAAGCGGGGGGGCCGGAGAGACCCAGTACTTC. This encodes CASSGLGSGGAGETQYF.

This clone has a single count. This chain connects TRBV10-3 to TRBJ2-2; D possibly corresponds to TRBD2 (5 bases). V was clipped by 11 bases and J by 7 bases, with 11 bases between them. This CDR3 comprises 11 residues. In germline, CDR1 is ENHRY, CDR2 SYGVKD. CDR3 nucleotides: TGTGCCTCCCGGGGAAACGGGGAGCTGTTTTTT. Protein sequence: CASRGNGELFF.